This TCR beta chain was identified in a study of CD8+CD57+ T cells in acquired aplastic anemia. Patients sequenced had flow cytometry evidence of CD8+CD57+ cell expansion. Only a few counts were recorded for this clonotype. According to the study, genomic DNA was the template for TCR beta VDJ and CDR3 profiling. A single record per CDR3 protein comes from TCRdb applying MiXCR to the reads. The data contain around 170,000 distinct CDR3 sequences, less than 60% of them singletons. V was trimmed by 8 bases and J by 4 bases, leaving 15 bases between them. This CDR3 comprises 13 residues. This TCR was sampled from a human donor with aplastic anemia. Specimen: sorted CD4+, CD8+, or CD8+CD57+ T cells (not recorded which) from PBMCs. The chain recombines TRBV12-3 or TRBV12-4 with TRBJ2-7; a possible D gene is TRBD2 (5 bases). The CDR3 reads CASSFRGKYEQYF. CDR3 in DNA: TGTGCCAGCTCCTTCCGGGGAAAATACGAGCAGTACTTC.